The 27 T cell receptor beta chains presented below share a single source sample, sequenced in a study of a mutant IDH1 vaccine in newly diagnosed glioma. Profiling relied on immunoSEQ multiplex PCR, and the TCRdb table lists in-frame clones only, not all of them. The table shows approximately 30,000 clones, with around 80% occurring only once. Noted time point: week 23, last vaccination. Every vaccination contained 300 ug of the mutant IDH1 20-mer peptide and was paired with topical imiquimod. Their antigens are not known. The sample consisted of PBMCs, taken from a glioma patient whose treatment included an IDH1 peptide vaccine. The receptor set was obtained from a woman in her thirties with glioma.

The chain uses TRBV6-5 and TRBJ1-6; perhaps TRBD1 as D (6 bases). The CDR3 is 15 residues long. Looked up from germline, CDR1 is MNHEY and CDR2 is SVGAGI. V was cut by 2 bases and J by 7 bases, with 12 bases left in between. The CDR3 nucleotides read TGTGCCAGCAGTTACCGGGGGGGGGCCAATTCACCCCTCCACTTT. This encodes CASSYRGGANSPLHF.

This clone is a singleton in its sample. The chain joins TRBV6-5 to TRBJ1-4; D is ambiguous. From germline, CDR1 is MNHEY and CDR2 SVGAGI. V was shortened by 0 bases and J by 11 bases, with 16 bases between the two germline ends. CDR3 length: 15 residues. The CDR3 DNA follows: TGTGCCAGCAGTTACTCGATCGAAGACAACCCGAAACTGTTTTTT. Protein product: CASSYSIEDNPKLFF.

V gene TRBV6-6 combines with J gene TRBJ2-7; 8 nucleotides align to TRBD2. The CDR3 length is 14 residues. Trimming removed 3 bases from V and 6 bases from J; junction bases left unmatched: 7. The germline V gene has CDR1 MNHNY and CDR2 SVGAGI (reference sequence). The CDR3 bases are TGTGCCAGCAGTTATAGCGGGGCAAAGGTCGAGCAGTACTTC. This translates into CASSYSGAKVEQYF.

V and J are TRBV6-1 and TRBJ1-6; no reliable D call. Trimming removed 4 bases at V and 9 bases at J, with 13 bases between. Looked up from germline, CDR1 is MNHNS and CDR2 is SASEGT. The length of the CDR3 is 14 residues. The CDR3 loop is CASSVGAEISPLHF. In nucleotides, the CDR3 is TGTGCCAGCAGTGTAGGAGCAGAAATTTCACCCCTCCACTTT.

The rearrangement links TRBV5-1 to TRBJ1-5; TRBD1 matches 10 bases. Germline V gene data show CDR1 as SGHRS and CDR2 as YFSETQ. V lost 5 bases, J lost 1 base, and 9 bases stayed unmatched. There are 17 residues in the CDR3. The CDR3 here is CASRGTGELRSNQPQHF. In DNA form, the CDR3 reads TGCGCCAGCAGAGGGACAGGGGAGCTAAGAAGCAATCAGCCCCAGCATTTT. Complete variable domain (other parts from reference TRBV5-1 and TRBJ1-5): KAGVTQTPRYLIKTRGQQVTLSCSPISGHRSVSWYQQTPGQGLQFLFEYFSETQRNKGNFPGRFSGRQFSNSRSEMNVSTLELGDSALYLCASRGTGELRSNQPQHFGDGTRLSIL.

The genes are TRBV6-6 and TRBJ2-7, with D hard to call. The CDR3 runs 14 residues. V lost 0 bases to trimming and J lost 4 bases, with 10 bases between them. Germline V CDR1 and CDR2: MNHNY, SVGAGI (reference sequence). The CDR3 sequence: CASSYSGVSYEQYF. CDR3 nucleotide sequence: TGTGCCAGCAGTTACTCAGGCGTATCGTACGAGCAGTACTTC.

The J gene is TRBJ1-3, the V gene TRBV5-1; TRBD1 might be the D (6 bases). The V gene lost 9 bases and the J gene lost 4 bases, with 17 bases spanning the gap. This CDR3 spans 14 amino acids. Germline V gives CDR1 SGHRS, CDR2 YFSETQ. The CDR3 loop is CATGVGDEGNTIYF. In DNA, the CDR3 is TGCGCCACAGGGGTCGGGGACGAAGGAAACACCATATATTTT.

This clone has only a few counts. V and J are TRBV29-1 and TRBJ1-2; D call uncertain. CDR3 size: 13 residues. Trimming shortened V by 0 bases and J by 3 bases, and 8 bases separated the two germline ends. The germline V gene has CDR1 SQVTM and CDR2 ANQGSEA. This CDR3 reads CSVEEEGYYGYTF. The CDR3 DNA reads as TGCAGCGTTGAAGAGGAGGGATACTATGGCTACACCTTC.

CDR3 nucleotide sequence: TGTGCCAGCCGGACAGGGGCGGAGGGCTACACCTTC. Amino acids: CASRTGAEGYTF. The J gene is TRBJ1-2, the V gene TRBV2, with 9 bases that match TRBD1. This CDR3 has 12 residues. CDR1 and CDR2 from the germline V gene are SNHLY and FYNNEI. Losses at the gene ends were 8 bases for V and 8 bases for J; bases not matched to a gene: 6. The full variable domain, in which reference TRBV2 and TRBJ1-2 provide the parts outside the CDR3, is EPEVTQTPSHQVTQMGQEVILRCVPISNHLYFYWYRQILGQKVEFLVSFYNNEISEKSEIFDDQFSVERPDGSNFTLKIRSTKLEDSAMYFCASRTGAEGYTFGSGTRLTVV.

The rearrangement links TRBV30 to TRBJ1-5; weak D call: TRBD1 (6 bases). Deletions cut 3 bases from V and 6 bases from J, with 12 bases between. CDR1 and CDR2 (germline): GTSNPN, SVGIG (reference sequence). This CDR3 is built from 13 residues. The CDR3 coding sequence is TGTGCCTGGAGCGGGGGCTTCATTCAGCCCCAGCATTTT. Translating gives CAWSGGFIQPQHF.

This chain uses TRBV6-5 with TRBJ1-2, with D perhaps matching TRBD1 (6 bases). The germline V gene has CDR1 MNHEY and CDR2 SVGAGI. V was shortened by 6 bases and J by 0 bases, with 11 bases between the two germline ends. This CDR3 is built from 14 residues. CDR3 sequence reads: CASRSGESNYGYTF. CDR3 DNA sequence: TGTGCCAGCAGGTCAGGGGAATCTAACTATGGCTACACCTTC.

The chain joins TRBV6-7 to TRBJ1-5, with D uncertain. TRBV6-7 is an ORF, and what it does is uncertain. Trimming stripped 7 bases from V and 8 bases from J, with 18 bases between. The CDR3 is made up of 14 amino acids. The CDR3 nucleotides are TGTGCCAGCAAGCAGGCGGACTTCCGGAAGCCCCAGCATTTT. Its translation is CASKQADFRKPQHF.

This clone appeared a single time. V usage is TRBV6-5 and J usage is TRBJ2-7; 8 bases match TRBD2. V lost 4 bases, J lost 2 bases, and 10 bases stayed unmatched. Germline CDR1 and CDR2: MNHEY and SVGAGI. The CDR3 covers 16 residues. CDR3 DNA sequence: TGTGCCAGCAGTTCAATTACTAGCGGAACCCCCTACGAGCAGTACTTC. Encoded protein: CASSSITSGTPYEQYF.

The chain combines TRBV15 with TRBJ1-2; D is ambiguous. The V end was cut by 0 bases, the J end by 8 bases, with 10 bases between. The length of the CDR3 is 13 residues. Germline V gene sequence: CDR1 LNHNV, CDR2 YYDKDF (reference sequence). The CDR3 loop is CATSRDSLVGYTF. For the CDR3, the DNA is TGTGCCACCAGCAGAGATTCTTTGGTCGGCTACACCTTC.

The chain employs TRBV19 and TRBJ2-7; D not certain. Germline loops: CDR1 LNHDA, CDR2 SQIVND (reference sequence). This CDR3 has 13 amino acids. Trimming stripped 3 bases from V and 5 bases from J, with 11 bases between. The CDR3 reads CASSIGGVNEQYF. The CDR3 DNA is TGTGCCAGTAGTATTGGTGGGGTGAACGAGCAGTACTTC.

The chain couples TRBV18 to TRBJ2-5, with TRBD1 matching over 8 bases. The V gene's germline CDR1 is KGHSH and CDR2 LQKENI. The ends lost 3 bases at V and 5 bases at J; junction bases unmatched: 17. This CDR3 spans 18 amino acids. The CDR3 loop reads CASSPPGQGLAPRETQYF. Here the CDR3 DNA reads TGTGCCAGCTCACCTCCCGGACAGGGATTGGCCCCCAGGGAGACCCAGTACTTC.

The chain has TRBV25-1 and TRBJ2-3; tentative D call: TRBD1 (6 bases). Trimming removed 1 base from V and 1 base from J, with 9 bases in between. Looked up from germline, CDR1 is MGHDK and CDR2 is SYGVNS. CDR3 size: 15 residues. CDR3 in amino acids: CASSEFKGGTDTQYF. The DNA of the CDR3 is TGTGCCAGCAGTGAATTTAAGGGGGGCACAGATACGCAGTATTTT.

The chain combines TRBV2 with TRBJ2-2; the D call may be TRBD1 or TRBD2 (6 bases each). CDR1 is SNHLY, CDR2 FYNNEI, per germline. The CDR3 contains 16 residues. Trimming removed 6 bases from V and 4 bases from J, with 18 bases in between. This CDR3 reads CASSYEGGQVTGELFF. CDR3 nucleotides: TGTGCCAGCAGCTATGAGGGGGGCCAGGTCACCGGGGAGCTGTTTTTT.

To note about this clone: Different DNA sequences within this sample yield the same CDR3. This sequence joins TRBV5-1 and TRBJ2-3, with D hard to call. Trimming left V 2 bases short and J 0 bases short, with 7 bases between. This CDR3 is 14 amino acids long. Germline V gene lookup returns CDR1 SGHRS and CDR2 YFSETQ. The CDR3 DNA sequence: TGCGCCAGCAGCTTTTCCACCAGCACAGATACGCAGTATTTT. This encodes CASSFSTSTDTQYF.

The chain employs TRBV5-6 and TRBJ1-2; 7 bases are a match to TRBD1. The V gene end was trimmed by 4 bases and the J gene end by 4 bases; junction bases not matched to a gene: 10. The CDR3 covers 15 residues. The germline V gene has CDR1 SGHDT and CDR2 YYEEEE. DNA for the CDR3: TGTGCCAGCAGCGAAACCGGGACAGCACCCTATGGCTACACCTTC. Its protein is CASSETGTAPYGYTF.

The genes are TRBV9 and TRBJ1-1; maybe TRBD1 (5 bases). Germline values: CDR1 SGDLS, CDR2 YYNGEE. V lost 0 bases and J lost 1, with 16 bases in between. This CDR3 is 17 amino acids long. DNA of the CDR3: TGTGCCAGCAGCGTAGGGGAGGTTGGACACAAGAACACTGAAGCTTTCTTT. Amino acid sequence: CASSVGEVGHKNTEAFF.

The CDR3 loop reads CASSPPIQGTEAFF. CDR3 bases: TGCGCCAGCAGCCCCCCAATACAGGGAACTGAAGCTTTCTTT. The chain recombines TRBV5-1 with TRBJ1-1, with D tentatively TRBD1 (6 bases). Looked up from germline, CDR1 is SGHRS and CDR2 is YFSETQ. This CDR3 comprises 14 residues. Between the trimmed V and J ends, which lost 4 bases and 5 bases, there was a span of 15 bases.

The chain joins TRBV20-1 to TRBJ1-2; D remains unclear. The CDR3 is 11 amino acids. CDR1 is DFQATT and CDR2 is SNEGSKA in the germline V gene (reference sequence). The germline V and J ends were trimmed by 6 bases and 5 bases, with 10 bases remaining between them. The DNA for the CDR3 is TGCAGTGCCCCAGGCACGTATGGCTACACCTTC. Protein product: CSAPGTYGYTF.

The rearrangement joins TRBV25-1 to TRBJ2-1; 7 nucleotides agree with TRBD2. The germline V gene has CDR1 MGHDK and CDR2 SYGVNS. V lost 1 base, J lost 8 bases, and 5 bases stayed unmatched. The CDR3 contains 14 residues. The CDR3 reads CASSEWGGVDEQFF. DNA of the CDR3: TGTGCCAGCAGTGAATGGGGAGGGGTGGATGAGCAGTTCTTC.

V is TRBV7-2 and J is TRBJ2-7; D unclear. Trimming took off 5 bases at V and 5 bases at J, with 16 bases between the two ends. The CDR3 is made up of 14 amino acids. Germline V gene lookup returns CDR1 SGHTA and CDR2 FQGNSA. In DNA form, the CDR3 reads TGTGCCAGCAGCCCTCCCCCTCTAGGTAACGAGCAGTACTTC. It encodes CASSPPPLGNEQYF.

The rearrangement links TRBV2 to TRBJ1-5; D is ambiguous. Between the trimmed V and J ends, which lost 3 bases and 4 bases, there was a span of 10 bases. CDR1 and CDR2 (germline): SNHLY, FYNNEI. This CDR3 is built from 14 residues. CDR3 in DNA: TGTGCCAGCAGTGACGGCAGGCCAAATCAGCCCCAGCATTTT. Its protein is CASSDGRPNQPQHF.

This rearrangement joins TRBV5-6 to TRBJ1-6; TRBD1 might be the D (5 bases). The V end lost 1 base, the J end lost 6 bases, and 14 bases lay between the germline ends. Germline V gene data show CDR1 as SGHDT and CDR2 as YYEEEE. The CDR3 has 16 amino acids. The CDR3 loop reads CASSLWVRGLNSPLHF. DNA for the CDR3: TGTGCCAGCAGCTTGTGGGTAAGGGGTCTTAATTCACCCCTCCACTTT. Together with reference TRBV5-6 and TRBJ1-6, the CDR3 gives the full variable domain: DAGVTQSPTHLIKTRGQQVTLRCSPKSGHDTVSWYQQALGQGPQFIFQYYEEEERQRGNFPDRFSGHQFPNYSSELNVNALLLGDSALYLCASSLWVRGLNSPLHFGNGTRLTVT.